The 3 T cell receptor beta chains reported below all come from one sample, sequenced in a study of T cells in Graves' hyperthyroidism and ophthalmopathy. TCR beta CDR3 regions were amplified from RNA transcripts. The HTBI primer set drove a first-round RT-PCR of the TCR CDR3. Via MiXCR, TCRdb re-called the multiplex PCR reads, giving one row per CDR3 protein. The data show around 450,000 distinct CDR3 sequences, 15% to 17% seen once. Sample: blood. The receptors were gathered from a woman between 18 and 29 years old with Graves' hyperthyroidism.

This clonotype was seen at least ten times. The CDR3 DNA is TGTGCCAGCAGTTTTGGGCAGGGTGAGACCCAGTACTTC. As protein: CASSFGQGETQYF. The V gene is TRBV12-3 or TRBV12-4, the J gene TRBJ2-5, with a weak D call TRBD1 (5 bases). The CDR3 covers 13 residues. The ends were cut back, 3 bases at V and 5 bases at J, with 10 bases in the middle.

This clonotype was detected ten times or more. The rearrangement links TRBV7-8 to TRBJ2-3; the match to TRBD2 covers 11 bases. The CDR3 covers 15 residues. Germline trimming cut 4 bases from V and 3 bases from J; bases unmatched to any gene: 3. The germline V gene has CDR1 SGHVS and CDR2 FQNEAQ. The CDR3 coding sequence is TGTGCCAGCAGCTCGACTAGCGGGAAAACAGATACGCAGTATTTT. Amino acid sequence: CASSSTSGKTDTQYF.

This clonotype was recorded many times. This rearrangement joins TRBV5-1 to TRBJ2-4; 10 bases line up with TRBD1. This CDR3 has 16 residues. Losses at the gene ends were 4 bases for V and 1 base for J; bases not matched to a gene: 5. The germline gives CDR1 SGHRS, CDR2 YFSETQ. In nucleotides, the CDR3 is TGCGCCAGCAGCGAGGGACAGGGGAAGGCCAAAAACATTCAGTACTTC. Its protein is CASSEGQGKAKNIQYF. Supplemented by reference TRBV5-1 and TRBJ2-4, the full variable domain reads KAGVTQTPRYLIKTRGQQVTLSCSPISGHRSVSWYQQTPGQGLQFLFEYFSETQRNKGNFPGRFSGRQFSNSRSEMNVSTLELGDSALYLCASSEGQGKAKNIQYFGAGTRLSVL.